This is a list of T cell receptor beta chains from one sample in a study of blood T cells in healthy people across ages. MiXCR, run by TCRdb on the 5' RACE reads, gives a single entry per CDR3 protein. The sample yields more than 900,000 distinct CDR3 sequences, 25% seen once. This sample was also put to use in a study of T cells of mothers and their children.

Sequenced sample: blood. These receptors all stem from a girl aged 2 to 9 in good health. Each CDR3 is given with its conserved first and last residue. A D gene is named only where the DNA matches it firmly. Size values are once, few and many counts, or a class for expanded clones, and some rows have none.

TRBJ1-5,TRBV5-1,.,.,CASSPDGYYQPQHF,TGCGCCAGCAGCCCGGACGGATACTATCAGCCCCAGCATTTT
TRBJ2-7,TRBV12-3/TRBV12-4,.,.,CASSLSVPEQYF,TGTGCCAGCAGTTTGTCCGTTCCGGAGCAGTACTTC
TRBJ1-2,TRBV11-2,TRBD1,.,CASSPGTGVSYGYTF,TGTGCCAGCAGTCCCGGGACAGGAGTTAGCTATGGCTACACCTTC
TRBJ1-2,TRBV15,TRBD1,.,CATSRTGLLYGYTF,TGTGCCACCAGCAGGACAGGGCTTCTCTATGGCTACACCTTC
TRBJ2-1,TRBV5-6,TRBD2,.,CASSLAILAGVYNEQFF,TGCGCCAGCAGCTTGGCTATACTAGCGGGAGTGTACAATGAGCAGTTCTTC
TRBJ2-1,TRBV6-1,TRBD1,few,CASRPAGGQDTYNEQFF,TGTGCCAGCAGGCCCGCCGGGGGACAGGACACCTACAATGAGCAGTTCTTC
TRBJ2-5,TRBV7-3,TRBD1,.,CASSLKGGEGETQYF,TGTGCCAGCAGCTTAAAAGGGGGCGAGGGAGAGACCCAGTACTTC
TRBJ2-5,TRBV29-1,TRBD2,.,CSVVPGEREEETQYF,TGCAGCGTTGTCCCGGGCGAGCGGGAAGAAGAGACCCAGTACTTC
TRBJ1-4,TRBV4-1,.,few,CASSRVIQGMFEKLFF,TGCGCCAGCAGCCGGGTCATTCAGGGCATGTTTGAAAAACTGTTTTTT
TRBJ2-5,TRBV25-1,TRBD2,.,CASSDNRGGQETQYF,TGTGCCAGCAGTGATAACCGCGGGGGGCAAGAGACCCAGTACTTC
TRBJ2-1,TRBV3-1,.,.,CASSKVSPGEQFF,TGTGCCAGCAGCAAAGTTTCCCCCGGCGAGCAGTTCTTC
TRBJ2-3,TRBV10-3,TRBD2,few,CAISEILLAGRTDTQYF,TGTGCCATCAGTGAGATCCTATTAGCGGGGCGCACAGATACGCAGTATTTT
TRBJ2-1,TRBV24-1,.,.,CATSVPGIDEQFF,TGTGCCACCAGTGTACCCGGGATAGATGAGCAGTTCTTC
TRBJ1-6,TRBV27,.,few,CASSSLKAMYSPLHF,TGTGCCAGCAGTTCTTTAAAGGCGATGTATTCACCCCTCCACTTT
TRBJ2-3,TRBV15,.,few,CATSRDPGTPNTQYF,TGTGCCACCAGCAGAGATCCCGGGACACCAAATACGCAGTATTTT
TRBJ2-5,TRBV2,.,few,CASARVKETQYF,TGTGCCTCAGCCAGGGTAAAAGAGACCCAGTACTTC
TRBJ2-7,TRBV29-1,.,few,CSVEVGGPSITYEQYF,TGCAGCGTTGAAGTAGGAGGGCCTTCAATCACCTACGAGCAGTACTTC
TRBJ1-4,TRBV29-1,.,few,CSVTYTLSNEKLFF,TGCAGCGTTACATACACCCTCTCCAATGAAAAACTGTTTTTT
TRBJ2-5,TRBV6-6,.,.,CARQRLNQETQYF,TGTGCCAGACAACGACTGAACCAAGAGACCCAGTACTTC
TRBJ2-5,TRBV29-1,.,few,CSVRDPLGETQYF,TGCAGCGTACGGGACCCCCTAGGGGAGACCCAGTACTTC
TRBJ2-7,TRBV10-3,.,few,CAIRQEVGSYEQYF,TGTGCCATCAGGCAGGAAGTGGGGTCCTACGAGCAGTACTTC
TRBJ2-7,TRBV2,.,few,CASSRQEPYEQYF,TGTGCCAGCAGTAGACAGGAGCCCTACGAGCAGTACTTC
TRBJ2-2,TRBV5-1,TRBD2,.,CASSSSSGSLLWELFF,TGCGCCAGCAGCTCCTCTAGCGGGAGTCTCTTATGGGAGCTGTTTTTT
TRBJ2-7,TRBV12-3/TRBV12-4,.,few,CASSPTLTYEQYF,TGTGCCAGCAGCCCCACCCTTACCTACGAGCAGTACTTC
TRBJ2-3,TRBV6-2/TRBV6-3,TRBD1,few,CASSYSGTGDPDTQYF,TGTGCCAGCAGTTACTCCGGGACAGGGGACCCAGATACGCAGTATTTT
TRBJ1-2,TRBV4-2,.,.,CASSQDFIGTGLNYGYTF,TGTGCCAGCAGCCAAGATTTTATTGGGACGGGCTTAAACTATGGCTACACCTTC
TRBJ2-1,TRBV4-1,TRBD2,.,CASSQVPGLQTYNEQFF,TGCGCCAGCAGCCAAGTCCCGGGACTACAAACCTACAATGAGCAGTTCTTC
TRBJ2-5,TRBV12-3/TRBV12-4,.,.,CASSPRSGWGETQYF,TGTGCCAGCAGCCCTAGGTCGGGGTGGGGGGAGACCCAGTACTTC
TRBJ2-5,TRBV20-1,.,once,CSAPLLEQETQYF,TGCAGTGCTCCCCTACTTGAACAAGAGACCCAGTACTTC
TRBJ2-7,TRBV9,.,few,CASSPPAAGAYEQYF,TGTGCCAGCAGCCCTCCGGCGGCAGGGGCCTACGAGCAGTACTTC
TRBJ1-2,TRBV4-3,TRBD1,few,CASSQGGTGVNGYTF,TGCGCCAGCAGCCAAGGTGGGACAGGGGTTAATGGCTACACCTTC
TRBJ2-5,TRBV11-2,TRBD2,.,CASSFYPGREDQETQYF,TGTGCCAGCAGCTTCTACCCAGGACGGGAGGACCAAGAGACCCAGTACTTC
TRBJ2-5,TRBV7-9,TRBD1,few,CASGSGGQETQYF,TGTGCCAGCGGCTCAGGGGGACAAGAGACCCAGTACTTC
TRBJ2-5,TRBV7-9,TRBD2,few,CASFTGGQETQYF,TGTGCCAGCTTCACCGGGGGGCAAGAGACCCAGTACTTC
TRBJ1-5,TRBV6-2/TRBV6-3,.,few,CASSYVGGPSNQPQHF,TGTGCCAGCAGTTACGTAGGGGGGCCGAGCAATCAGCCCCAGCATTTT
TRBJ2-5,TRBV11-3,.,.,CASELGGAIQETQYF,TGTGCCAGCGAGCTAGGGGGAGCCATTCAAGAGACCCAGTACTTC
TRBJ1-2,TRBV6-2/TRBV6-3,.,.,CATSASQSPYGYTF,TGTGCCACCTCAGCAAGTCAGAGTCCCTATGGCTACACCTTC
TRBJ2-5,TRBV29-1,.,few,CSAQYSQETQYF,TGCAGCGCCCAATATTCCCAAGAGACCCAGTACTTC
TRBJ1-1,TRBV6-1,.,.,CASRPAGRGTLRDTEAFF,TGTGCCAGCAGACCCGCGGGACGAGGAACTCTGCGTGACACTGAAGCTTTCTTT
TRBJ2-3,TRBV2,TRBD2,.,CASRLAGGPTDTQYF,TGTGCCAGCAGACTAGCGGGAGGGCCCACAGATACGCAGTATTTT
TRBJ1-1,TRBV7-9,.,few,CASSLAAGDTEAFF,TGTGCCAGCAGCTTGGCGGCAGGAGACACTGAAGCTTTCTTT
TRBJ2-2,TRBV6-5,TRBD2,few,CASGTSGITGELFF,TGTGCCAGCGGGACTAGCGGGATCACCGGGGAGCTGTTTTTT
TRBJ1-5,TRBV7-9,TRBD1,.,CASSLWGQANQPQHF,TGTGCCAGCAGCTTATGGGGACAGGCGAATCAGCCCCAGCATTTT
TRBJ1-2,TRBV28,.,few,CASSLARSYGYTF,TGTGCCAGCAGTTTGGCCAGATCCTATGGCTACACCTTC
TRBJ2-1,TRBV4-3,TRBD1,.,CASSQTQGTEQFF,TGCGCCAGCAGCCAAACACAGGGGACGGAGCAGTTCTTC
TRBJ2-2,TRBV4-2,.,.,CASSQDLDGVGELFF,TGTGCCAGCAGCCAAGATCTAGACGGGGTCGGGGAGCTGTTTTTT
TRBJ1-1,TRBV7-6,.,.,CASSLVGLMNTEAFF,TGTGCCAGCAGCTTAGTCGGGTTAATGAACACTGAAGCTTTCTTT
TRBJ1-2,TRBV29-1,TRBD1,.,CSVDREISNFNYGYTF,TGCAGCGTGGACAGGGAAATCTCGAACTTCAACTATGGCTACACCTTC
TRBJ1-4,TRBV12-5,TRBD1,few,CASGRDRGNEKLFF,TGTGCTAGTGGCCGTGACAGGGGAAATGAAAAACTGTTTTTT
TRBJ2-5,TRBV6-5,.,.,CASSYSLGRETQYF,TGTGCCAGCAGTTACTCGCTGGGACGGGAGACCCAGTACTTC
TRBJ2-5,TRBV12-3/TRBV12-4,.,.,CASSFPGEERVETQYF,TGTGCCAGCAGTTTTCCGGGGGAGGAAAGGGTCGAGACCCAGTACTTC